This T cell receptor beta chain emerged from a study of blood T cell repertoires in COVID-19. For the study at large: COVID-19 samples, acute and convalescent, were from the United States, Italy and Spain. PBMCs, B-cell-depleted T cells, or T cells provided the cDNA or gDNA that made up the material.

Authors' methods: Reference gene primer amplification in the assay estimated nucleated cell counts. The assay was immunoSEQ multiplex PCR, and TCRdb's table has in-frame clones only and misses some. The V and J calls and clone size come from that table; D and trimming were worked out from the DNA. The sample includes roughly 150,000 clones, over 75% of them seen just once. V shed 0 bases and J 5 bases; nucleotides not matched to a gene: 2. Germline values: CDR1 GTSNPN, CDR2 SVGIG (reference sequence). The CDR3 loop spans 13 amino acids. Sequencing was done on a sample of peripheral blood. The V gene is TRBV30, the J gene TRBJ2-5, with TRBD2 identical over 8 bases. The sequence came from a man aged 45-60 years with acute or convalescent COVID-19. CDR3 sequence: CAWSVGGGETQYF. Here the CDR3 DNA reads TGTGCCTGGAGTGTGGGCGGGGGGGAGACCCAGTACTTC.